This T cell receptor beta chain was identified during a study of multiple sclerosis patients with progressive multifocal leukoencephalopathy. Sequenced by immunoSEQ multiplex PCR; TCRdb stores in-frame clones only, minus some. The sample includes some 30,000 clones, around 90% of them seen just once. Time point here: before natalizumab initiation. The germline gives CDR1 SGHTS, CDR2 YDEGEE. The V end lost 2 bases, the J end lost 0 bases, and 5 bases lay between the germline ends. CDR3 length equals 13 residues. The rearrangement uses TRBV5-8 and TRBJ1-1; D gene ambiguous. Sequencing used PBMCs. The sequence was collected from a human donor with multiple sclerosis. CDR3 residues: CASSLGLNTEAFF. Written as DNA, the CDR3 is TGTGCCAGCAGCTTAGGCCTGAACACTGAAGCTTTCTTT. Filled out from reference TRBV5-8 and TRBJ1-1, the complete variable domain reads EAGVTQSPTHLIKTRGQQATLRCSPISGHTSVYWYQQALGLGLQFLLWYDEGEERNRGNFPPRFSGRQFPNYSSELNVNALELEDSALYLCASSLGLNTEAFFGQGTRLTVV.